This section outlines one T cell receptor beta chain sequence together with its context. Its target is unknown. The sample originates from a study of T-cell memory formation after mild COVID-19. Study background: TCR clusters largely stayed donor specific. Findings of the study overall: Those CD4+ clones that contracted were mainly in CM and EM (CD8+ ones in EMRA).

Trimming cost V 4 bases and J 8 bases; bases outside gene matches: 6. The CDR3 runs 15 residues. Germline assignment: CDR1 KGHDR and CDR2 SFDVKD. TCRdb reprocessed the 5' RACE reads via MiXCR and lists one record per CDR3 protein. The data show 100,000 to 120,000 distinct CDR3 sequences, 15% to 20% seen once. Material for sequencing was PBMCs or a T cell subset sorted from them (not recorded which). The receptor was isolated from a man between 18 and 35 years old who had mild COVID-19 (a few samples of this study predate the infection). Cell type and time point are not known. The rearrangement joins TRBV24-1 to TRBJ1-4; 10 bases agree with TRBD1. The CDR3 spells CATSDSGQGDEKLFF. The CDR3 DNA is TGTGCCACCAGTGACAGCGGACAGGGGGACGAAAAACTGTTTTTT.